The rows below give T cell receptor beta chains drawn from one sample of a study of cytomegalovirus exposure and HLA in healthy donors. Profiled with immunoSEQ multiplex PCR; TCRdb holds only in-frame clones, not every one. Of 100,000 to 150,000 clones listed, 89% are singletons. The sample comprised PBMCs. These receptors all come from a woman aged 18-29 years in good health and CMV-seronegative. Both conserved end residues are part of each CDR3. The order of the fields is J gene, clone size, V gene, D gene, CDR3 DNA, CDR3 protein. D genes are given only for firm matches. Clone sizes are given selectively: once, few, many, or a class where the clone is expanded.

j_gene: TRBJ2-3; abundance: -; v_gene: TRBV9; d_gene: TRBD2; CDR3nt: TGTGCCAGCAGCGTAGCTGGGAGGGCCCACACAGATACGCAGTATTTT; CDR3aa: CASSVAGRAHTDTQYF
j_gene: TRBJ2-7; abundance: -; v_gene: TRBV27; d_gene: TRBD2; CDR3nt: TGTGCCAGCAGTTTCAGCGGGGATTACGAGCAGTACTTC; CDR3aa: CASSFSGDYEQYF
j_gene: TRBJ2-3; abundance: -; v_gene: TRBV7-2; d_gene: TRBD2; CDR3nt: TGTGCCAGCAGCCAGCGGGGGGGCCGCCCAGATACGCAGTATTTT; CDR3aa: CASSQRGGRPDTQYF
j_gene: TRBJ2-1; abundance: -; v_gene: TRBV6-6; d_gene: TRBD1; CDR3nt: TGTGCCAGCAGTAGAGGGACAGCAGGGGACAATGAGCAGTTCTTC; CDR3aa: CASSRGTAGDNEQFF
j_gene: TRBJ1-2; abundance: -; v_gene: TRBV28; d_gene: TRBD1; CDR3nt: TGTGCCAGCAGTCCAGGGACAGTCCCCTATGGCTACACCTTC; CDR3aa: CASSPGTVPYGYTF
j_gene: TRBJ1-5; abundance: -; v_gene: TRBV2; d_gene: -; CDR3nt: TGTGCCAGCAGTGCGCAGGGTTTGGACAATCAGCCCCAGCATTTT; CDR3aa: CASSAQGLDNQPQHF
j_gene: TRBJ1-1; abundance: -; v_gene: TRBV28; d_gene: TRBD1; CDR3nt: TGTGCCAGCAGTCCGGGACAGGGGGCTGTCACTGAAGCTTTCTTT; CDR3aa: CASSPGQGAVTEAFF
j_gene: TRBJ1-2; abundance: once; v_gene: TRBV29-1; d_gene: -; CDR3nt: TGCAGCGTTCCTGATCCCAGGGTTGGCTACACCTTC; CDR3aa: CSVPDPRVGYTF
j_gene: TRBJ1-1; abundance: -; v_gene: TRBV27; d_gene: -; CDR3nt: TGTGCCAGCAGTTGGGGACTCTCCACTGAAGCTTTCTTT; CDR3aa: CASSWGLSTEAFF
j_gene: TRBJ2-7; abundance: -; v_gene: TRBV10-3; d_gene: TRBD1; CDR3nt: TGTGCCATCAGTGAACCGGACAGGGCCTCCTACGAGCAGTACTTC; CDR3aa: CAISEPDRASYEQYF
j_gene: TRBJ2-5; abundance: -; v_gene: TRBV28; d_gene: -; CDR3nt: TGTGCCAGCAGTTTTAGGTTTTTGGCGCGGGTTGGTCTGACCCAGTACTTC; CDR3aa: CASSFRFLARVGLTQYF
j_gene: TRBJ1-2; abundance: -; v_gene: TRBV28; d_gene: TRBD1; CDR3nt: TGTGCCAGCAGTTCAGGACAGGGCTTCTCTGGCTACACCTTC; CDR3aa: CASSSGQGFSGYTF
j_gene: TRBJ1-4; abundance: -; v_gene: TRBV5-8; d_gene: -; CDR3nt: TGTGCCAGCAGCTTGGTTGCTGACAGTAGACCAACTAATGAAAAACTGTTTTTT; CDR3aa: CASSLVADSRPTNEKLFF
j_gene: TRBJ1-1; abundance: -; v_gene: TRBV9; d_gene: -; CDR3nt: TGTGCCAGCAGCGTTTTACAGGGAAACACTGAAGCTTTCTTT; CDR3aa: CASSVLQGNTEAFF
j_gene: TRBJ2-5; abundance: -; v_gene: TRBV2; d_gene: -; CDR3nt: TGTGCCAGCAGTTTCTTTACAGGGCGCTACGAGACCCAGTACTTC; CDR3aa: CASSFFTGRYETQYF
j_gene: TRBJ1-1; abundance: -; v_gene: TRBV28; d_gene: -; CDR3nt: TGTGCCAGCAGTTCGTTGACCGCCCATCAGGGGAGGGGGACTGAAGCTTTCTTT; CDR3aa: CASSSLTAHQGRGTEAFF
j_gene: TRBJ1-2; abundance: few; v_gene: TRBV28; d_gene: -; CDR3nt: TGTGCCAGCAGTTTGCTGTTTAGCACCATGAATGGCTACACCTTC; CDR3aa: CASSLLFSTMNGYTF
j_gene: TRBJ1-1; abundance: -; v_gene: TRBV10-1; d_gene: -; CDR3nt: TGCGCCAGCAGTGAGTCGCCCACAGGGAACAAAGCTTTCTTT; CDR3aa: CASSESPTGNKAFF
j_gene: TRBJ1-2; abundance: few; v_gene: TRBV28; d_gene: -; CDR3nt: TGTGCCAGCACCTTCCCTGGGGCGCGGGGCTACACCTTC; CDR3aa: CASTFPGARGYTF
j_gene: TRBJ2-5; abundance: -; v_gene: TRBV28; d_gene: -; CDR3nt: TGTGCCAGCAGTTTCCCAGGTGGGGCACTAGAGACCCAGTACTTC; CDR3aa: CASSFPGGALETQYF
j_gene: TRBJ2-2; abundance: -; v_gene: TRBV2; d_gene: TRBD2; CDR3nt: TGTGCCAGCAGGGTTAGACTAGCGGGAGGGCCAGGGACCGGGGAGCTGTTTTTT; CDR3aa: CASRVRLAGGPGTGELFF
j_gene: TRBJ2-7; abundance: -; v_gene: TRBV4-2; d_gene: -; CDR3nt: TGTGCCAGCAGCCAGAGCGAAGCGGGTCCCTACGAGCAGTACTTC; CDR3aa: CASSQSEAGPYEQYF
j_gene: TRBJ1-5; abundance: -; v_gene: TRBV6-5; d_gene: -; CDR3nt: TGTGCCAGCAGTTACGGGGGGGGCGGACAGCCCCAGCATTTT; CDR3aa: CASSYGGGGQPQHF
j_gene: TRBJ2-7; abundance: -; v_gene: TRBV5-4; d_gene: -; CDR3nt: TGTGCCAGCAGCTTTGGCAGCTACGAGCAGTACTTC; CDR3aa: CASSFGSYEQYF
j_gene: TRBJ1-2; abundance: -; v_gene: TRBV19; d_gene: -; CDR3nt: TGTGCCAGCGCCTCAGGGATCTATGGCTACACCTTC; CDR3aa: CASASGIYGYTF
j_gene: TRBJ2-3; abundance: -; v_gene: TRBV5-1; d_gene: -; CDR3nt: TGCGCCAGCAGCTTGGATCTTGCGCCAGATACGCAGTATTTT; CDR3aa: CASSLDLAPDTQYF
j_gene: TRBJ2-1; abundance: once; v_gene: TRBV7-6; d_gene: -; CDR3nt: TGTGCCAGCAGCCCGGGGGTAGTCGGGGGGCCCTACAATGAGCAGTTCTTC; CDR3aa: CASSPGVVGGPYNEQFF
j_gene: TRBJ2-5; abundance: -; v_gene: TRBV5-1; d_gene: TRBD1; CDR3nt: TGCGCCAGCAGCCTACAGGGGGCCGAAGAGACCCAGTACTTC; CDR3aa: CASSLQGAEETQYF
j_gene: TRBJ2-7; abundance: -; v_gene: TRBV4-2; d_gene: TRBD2; CDR3nt: TGTGCCAGATTTGACAGGAGCGGGAGCGGTTACGAGCAGTACTTC; CDR3aa: CARFDRSGSGYEQYF
j_gene: TRBJ2-5; abundance: -; v_gene: TRBV6-5; d_gene: TRBD2; CDR3nt: TGTGCCAGCAGTTACCCCGGGACTAGCGGGGAGGAGACCCAGTACTTC; CDR3aa: CASSYPGTSGEETQYF
j_gene: TRBJ2-3; abundance: -; v_gene: TRBV7-6; d_gene: TRBD2; CDR3nt: TGTGCCAGCAGCTTAGGGGTAGCGGGAGTTCGTACAGATACGCAGTATTTT; CDR3aa: CASSLGVAGVRTDTQYF
j_gene: TRBJ2-4; abundance: -; v_gene: TRBV6-5; d_gene: -; CDR3nt: TGTGCCAGCAGTTCTAGCTCGGGAGCCAAAAACATTCAGTACTTC; CDR3aa: CASSSSSGAKNIQYF
j_gene: TRBJ2-3; abundance: once; v_gene: TRBV5-6; d_gene: -; CDR3nt: TGTGCCAGTGTAGACTTCTCCCCGATCTCTAGCACAGATACGCAGTATTTT; CDR3aa: CASVDFSPISSTDTQYF
j_gene: TRBJ2-3; abundance: once; v_gene: TRBV30; d_gene: -; CDR3nt: TGTGCCTGGAGTTACGGGAGATCTGCAGATACGCAGTATTTT; CDR3aa: CAWSYGRSADTQYF
j_gene: TRBJ1-5; abundance: -; v_gene: TRBV18; d_gene: -; CDR3nt: TGTGCCAGCTCACCCGAATCACCCGCGCCTCAGCATTTT; CDR3aa: CASSPESPAPQHF
j_gene: TRBJ1-5; abundance: -; v_gene: TRBV5-6; d_gene: -; CDR3nt: TGTGCCAGCAGCCTACTGCGGGTTTCGGGGGTAAAGCAGCCCCAGCATTTT; CDR3aa: CASSLLRVSGVKQPQHF
j_gene: TRBJ1-1; abundance: -; v_gene: TRBV10-2; d_gene: -; CDR3nt: TGCGCCAGCATCCAGGGAACTGAAGCTTTCTTT; CDR3aa: CASIQGTEAFF
j_gene: TRBJ2-7; abundance: few; v_gene: TRBV7-8; d_gene: TRBD1; CDR3nt: TGTGCCAGCAGCTTAGGGGCCTACGGGACAGGAGACTACGAGCAGTACTTC; CDR3aa: CASSLGAYGTGDYEQYF
j_gene: TRBJ2-1; abundance: -; v_gene: TRBV5-1; d_gene: TRBD1; CDR3nt: TGCGCCAGCGAACCGGGACAGGGGTCTGTAGAGCAGTTCTTC; CDR3aa: CASEPGQGSVEQFF
j_gene: TRBJ1-5; abundance: few; v_gene: TRBV28; d_gene: -; CDR3nt: TGTGCCAGCAGGGGAGGAAATCAGCCCCAGCATTTT; CDR3aa: CASRGGNQPQHF
j_gene: TRBJ1-2; abundance: -; v_gene: TRBV5-1; d_gene: TRBD1; CDR3nt: TGCGCCAGCAGCACGGGGACAGCTATCTATGGCTACACCTTC; CDR3aa: CASSTGTAIYGYTF
j_gene: TRBJ1-5; abundance: -; v_gene: TRBV28; d_gene: TRBD1; CDR3nt: TGTGCCAGCAGTTTTCTCCAGACAGGGGATCAGCCCCAGCATTTT; CDR3aa: CASSFLQTGDQPQHF
j_gene: TRBJ1-2; abundance: -; v_gene: TRBV5-8; d_gene: TRBD1; CDR3nt: TGTGCCAGCAGCCTTCAGACAGGGAACTATGGCTACACCTTC; CDR3aa: CASSLQTGNYGYTF
j_gene: TRBJ1-5; abundance: -; v_gene: TRBV2; d_gene: -; CDR3nt: TGTGCCAGCAGCGCACTCCCTGACAACCCGAATCAGCCCCAGCATTTT; CDR3aa: CASSALPDNPNQPQHF
j_gene: TRBJ2-7; abundance: -; v_gene: TRBV11-3; d_gene: TRBD1; CDR3nt: TGTGCCAGCAGCTCATCAGGTCCCGGGACAGACTACGAGCAGTACTTC; CDR3aa: CASSSSGPGTDYEQYF
j_gene: TRBJ1-6; abundance: -; v_gene: TRBV19; d_gene: TRBD1; CDR3nt: TGTGCCAGTAGCCCCGACCGGACAGGGAATGGTTCACCCCTCCACTTT; CDR3aa: CASSPDRTGNGSPLHF
j_gene: TRBJ2-5; abundance: -; v_gene: TRBV7-9; d_gene: -; CDR3nt: TGTGCCAGCAGCTTAGGGTCTGGGGGGTACCAAGAGACCCAGTACTTC; CDR3aa: CASSLGSGGYQETQYF
j_gene: TRBJ1-1; abundance: -; v_gene: TRBV7-9; d_gene: -; CDR3nt: TGTGCCAGCAGCCGACGTAGGGGCGGGAACACTGAAGCTTTCTTT; CDR3aa: CASSRRRGGNTEAFF
j_gene: TRBJ2-2; abundance: -; v_gene: TRBV5-1; d_gene: TRBD1; CDR3nt: TGCGCCAGCAGCCCAACGACAGGGACCGGGGAGCTGTTTTTT; CDR3aa: CASSPTTGTGELFF
j_gene: TRBJ2-7; abundance: -; v_gene: TRBV29-1; d_gene: -; CDR3nt: TGCAGCGTCACTACGGGACATTGGGATCGCGAGCAGTACTTC; CDR3aa: CSVTTGHWDREQYF